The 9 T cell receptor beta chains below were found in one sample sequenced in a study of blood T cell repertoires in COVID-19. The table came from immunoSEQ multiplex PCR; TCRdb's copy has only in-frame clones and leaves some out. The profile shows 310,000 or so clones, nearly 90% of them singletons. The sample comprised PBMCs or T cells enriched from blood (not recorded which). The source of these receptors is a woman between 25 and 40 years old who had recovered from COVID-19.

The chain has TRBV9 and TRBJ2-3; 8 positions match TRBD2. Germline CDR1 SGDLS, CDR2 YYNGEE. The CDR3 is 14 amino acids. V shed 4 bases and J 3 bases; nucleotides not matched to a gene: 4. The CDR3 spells CASSPPGGTDTQYF. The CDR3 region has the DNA TGTGCCAGCAGCCCTCCGGGGGGGACAGATACGCAGTATTTT.

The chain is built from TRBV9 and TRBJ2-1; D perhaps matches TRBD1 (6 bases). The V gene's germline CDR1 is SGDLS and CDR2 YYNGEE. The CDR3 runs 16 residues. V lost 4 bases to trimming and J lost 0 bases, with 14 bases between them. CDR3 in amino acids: CASSNTGTFSYNEQFF. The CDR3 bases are TGTGCCAGCAGCAACACCGGGACATTCTCCTACAATGAGCAGTTCTTC.

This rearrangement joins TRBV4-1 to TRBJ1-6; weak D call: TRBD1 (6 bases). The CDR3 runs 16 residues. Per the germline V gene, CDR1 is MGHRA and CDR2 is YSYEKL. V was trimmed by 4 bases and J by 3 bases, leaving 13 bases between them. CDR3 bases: TGCGCCAGCAGCCCCGGAAGGGGGAGCTATAATTCACCCCTCCACTTT. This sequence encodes CASSPGRGSYNSPLHF.

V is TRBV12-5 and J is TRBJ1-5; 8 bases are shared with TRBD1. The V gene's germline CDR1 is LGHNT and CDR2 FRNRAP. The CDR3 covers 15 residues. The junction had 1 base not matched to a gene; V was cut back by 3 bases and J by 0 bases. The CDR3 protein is CASGFGTGSNQPQHF. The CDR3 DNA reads TGTGCTAGTGGTTTCGGGACAGGTAGCAATCAGCCCCAGCATTTT.

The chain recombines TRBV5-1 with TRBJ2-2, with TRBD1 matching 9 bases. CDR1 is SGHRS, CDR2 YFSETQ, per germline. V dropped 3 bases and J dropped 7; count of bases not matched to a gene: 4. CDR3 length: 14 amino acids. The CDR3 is CASSSQGAGGELFF. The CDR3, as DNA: TGCGCCAGCAGCTCACAGGGGGCTGGCGGGGAGCTGTTTTTT.

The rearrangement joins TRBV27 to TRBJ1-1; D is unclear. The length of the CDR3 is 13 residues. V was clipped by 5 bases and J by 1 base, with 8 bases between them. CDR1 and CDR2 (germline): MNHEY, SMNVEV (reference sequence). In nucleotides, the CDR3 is TGTGCCAGCAGTATTCAGTGGAACACTGAAGCTTTCTTT. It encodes CASSIQWNTEAFF.

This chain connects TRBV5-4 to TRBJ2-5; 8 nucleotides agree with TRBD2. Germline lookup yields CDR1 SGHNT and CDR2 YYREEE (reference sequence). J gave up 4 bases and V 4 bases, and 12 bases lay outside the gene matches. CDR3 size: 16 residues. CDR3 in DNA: TGTGCCAGCAGCCCGCTGCGGGGGGCCCTCGGAGAGACCCAGTACTTC. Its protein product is CASSPLRGALGETQYF.

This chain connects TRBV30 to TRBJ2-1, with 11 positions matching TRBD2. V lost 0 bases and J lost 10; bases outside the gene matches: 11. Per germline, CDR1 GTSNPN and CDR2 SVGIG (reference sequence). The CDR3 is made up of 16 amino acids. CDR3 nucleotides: TGTGCCTGGAGTGTAAATAGCGGGGGGGCCCGGGGAGAGCAGTTCTTC. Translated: CAWSVNSGGARGEQFF.

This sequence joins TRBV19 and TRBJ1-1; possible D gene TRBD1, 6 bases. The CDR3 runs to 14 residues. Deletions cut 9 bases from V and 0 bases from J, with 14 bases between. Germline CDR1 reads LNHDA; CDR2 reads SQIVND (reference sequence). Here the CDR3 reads CASLQGPMNTEAFF. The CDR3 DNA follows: TGTGCCAGCCTACAGGGTCCTATGAACACTGAAGCTTTCTTT.